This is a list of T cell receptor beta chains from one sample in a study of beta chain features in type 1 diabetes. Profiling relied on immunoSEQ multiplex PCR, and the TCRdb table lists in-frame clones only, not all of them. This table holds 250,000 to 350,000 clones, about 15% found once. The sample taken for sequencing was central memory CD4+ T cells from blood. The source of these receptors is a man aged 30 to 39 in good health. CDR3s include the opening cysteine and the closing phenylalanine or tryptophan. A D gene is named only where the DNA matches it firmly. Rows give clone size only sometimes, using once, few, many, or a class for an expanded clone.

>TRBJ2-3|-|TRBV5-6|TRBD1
TGTGCCAGCAGCTTGCAGGGGGCGACAGATACGCAGTATTTT
CASSLQGATDTQYF
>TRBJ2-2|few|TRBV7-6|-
TGTGCCAGCAGCTTATCCAGGGCGAACACCGGGGAGCTGTTTTTT
CASSLSRANTGELFF
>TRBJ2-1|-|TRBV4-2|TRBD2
TGTGCCAGCAGCCTTACTAGCGGGAGGGCCTTGGATGAGCAGTTCTTC
CASSLTSGRALDEQFF
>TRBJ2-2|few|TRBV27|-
TGTGCCAGCAGTTTATTGGGGGGACGGCAGGACACCGGGGAGCTGTTTTTT
CASSLLGGRQDTGELFF
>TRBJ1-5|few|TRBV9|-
TGTGCCAGCAGCCGGTCAGGGTTCGGCAATCAGCCCCAGCATTTT
CASSRSGFGNQPQHF
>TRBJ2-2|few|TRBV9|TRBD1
TGTGCCAGCAGCGTAGACCCTCCGACAGGGCCCACCGGGGAGCTGTTTTTT
CASSVDPPTGPTGELFF
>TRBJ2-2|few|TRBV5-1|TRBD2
TGCGCCAGCAGCCGTACTAGCGGGGGATTGAACACCGGGGAGCTGTTTTTT
CASSRTSGGLNTGELFF
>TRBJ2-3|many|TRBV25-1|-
TGTGCCAGCAGTGAAAAGGGTCGGGCGACAGATACGCAGTATTTT
CASSEKGRATDTQYF
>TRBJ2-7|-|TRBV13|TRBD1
TGTGCCAGTTCAGACAGGGGGAGGCCCTACGAGCAGTACTTC
CASSDRGRPYEQYF
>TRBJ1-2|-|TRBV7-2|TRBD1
TGTGCCAGCAGCTTGGACAGGGGCCGGAGGTCGGATGGCTACACCTTC
CASSLDRGRRSDGYTF
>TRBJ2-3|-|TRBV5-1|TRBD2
TGCGCCAGCAGCGCTAGCGGGGGGGGCACAGATACGCAGTATTTT
CASSASGGGTDTQYF
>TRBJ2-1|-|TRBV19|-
TGTGCCAGCGCTCGGCGCAGGGGGGGGGCTTCCCACAATGAGCAGTTCTTC
CASARRRGGASHNEQFF
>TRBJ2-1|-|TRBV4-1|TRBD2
TGCGCCAGCAGCCAAGATACGCTAGCGGGGGGGTGGAATGAGCAGTTCTTC
CASSQDTLAGGWNEQFF
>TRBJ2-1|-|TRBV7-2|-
TGTGCCAGCAGCTACGAATTGGGACTGCTCGGGAATGAGCAGTTCTTC
CASSYELGLLGNEQFF
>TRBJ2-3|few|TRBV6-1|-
TGTGCCAGCAGTGATCAGGGGCGTGATACGCAGTATTTT
CASSDQGRDTQYF
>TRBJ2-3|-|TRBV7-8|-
TGTGCCAGCAGCCCCCGGGACCCTAGAGATACGCAGTATTTT
CASSPRDPRDTQYF
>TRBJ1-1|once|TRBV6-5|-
TGTGCCAGCAGTTCCCCTAGCCAGGGCGGTTCTCCTGAAGCTTTCTTT
CASSSPSQGGSPEAFF
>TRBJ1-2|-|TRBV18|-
TGTGCCAGCTCACCGTATGACTATGGCTACACCTTC
CASSPYDYGYTF
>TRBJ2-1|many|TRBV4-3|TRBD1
TGCGCCAGCAGCCAAGAGAGGACAGGGGGCCTTAATGAGCAGTTCTTC
CASSQERTGGLNEQFF
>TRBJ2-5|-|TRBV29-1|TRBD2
TGCAGCGTTGTAACGGGAGGAGGGGAGACCCAGTACTTC
CSVVTGGGETQYF
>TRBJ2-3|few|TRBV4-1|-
TGCGCCAGCAGCCAAGATGCGACTAGGACAGATACGCAGTATTTT
CASSQDATRTDTQYF
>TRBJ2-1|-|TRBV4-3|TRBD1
TGCGCCAGCAGCCGTCCGGGACAGGGGGCCAACAATGAGCAGTTCTTC
CASSRPGQGANNEQFF
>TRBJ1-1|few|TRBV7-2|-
TGTGCCAGCAGCTTAGATTGGCAGTACACTGAAGCTTTCTTT
CASSLDWQYTEAFF
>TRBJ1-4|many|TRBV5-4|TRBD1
TGTGCCAGCAGCCCCGATCCGGGACAGGGAACGGGAAAACTGTTTTTT
CASSPDPGQGTGKLFF
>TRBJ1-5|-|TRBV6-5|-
TGTGCCAGCAGAGGAGTTTCGGGGAATCAGCCCCAGCATTTT
CASRGVSGNQPQHF
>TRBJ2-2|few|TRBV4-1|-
TGCGCCAGCAGCCAAGAGTCGGTGGGGATCGCCGGGGAGCTGTTTTTT
CASSQESVGIAGELFF
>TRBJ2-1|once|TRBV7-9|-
TGTGCCAGCCGGGTAGGGGGCGGGACCGCCAATGAGCAGTTCTTC
CASRVGGGTANEQFF
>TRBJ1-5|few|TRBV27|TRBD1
TGTGCCAGCAGTCCCCAGGGGGGGCCCCAGCATTTT
CASSPQGGPQHF
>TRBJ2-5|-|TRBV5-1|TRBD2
TGCGCCAGCAGCATCGGGACTAGCGGGGGTGGGGAGACCCAGTACTTC
CASSIGTSGGGETQYF
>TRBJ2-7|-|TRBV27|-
TGTGCCAGCTCTGCTGCGGGGAGATCCTACGAGCAGTACTTC
CASSAAGRSYEQYF
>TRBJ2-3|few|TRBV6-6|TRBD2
TGTGCCAGCAGTTTCGGGACTAGCGGGGGGTCGGATACGCAGTATTTT
CASSFGTSGGSDTQYF
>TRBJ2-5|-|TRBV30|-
TGTGCCTGGATGGTCCAAGAGACCCAGTACTTC
CAWMVQETQYF
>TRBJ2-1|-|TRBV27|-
TGTGCCAGCAGTTCGATCTTGGGTTCCTACAATGAGCAGTTCTTC
CASSSILGSYNEQFF
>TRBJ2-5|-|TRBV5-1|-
TGCGCCAGCACCCTAGGAGCTAGCTATAAAGAGACCCAGTACTTC
CASTLGASYKETQYF
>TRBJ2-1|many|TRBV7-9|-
TGTGCCAGCAGCAGGCACGCTGAGCAGTTCTTC
CASSRHAEQFF
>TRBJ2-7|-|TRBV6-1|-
TGTGCCAGCAGGGACCTAGCCTACGAGCAGTACTTC
CASRDLAYEQYF
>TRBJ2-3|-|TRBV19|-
TGTGCCAGTAGTATTCCTAGCCCTCAAAGGACAGATACGCAGTATTTT
CASSIPSPQRTDTQYF
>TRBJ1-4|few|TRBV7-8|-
TGTGCCAGCGGTCGTCAGGGGAATGAAAAACTGTTTTTT
CASGRQGNEKLFF
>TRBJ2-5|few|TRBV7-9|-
TGTGCCAGCAGCTCCCCGATAGGTCGGGAGCAGTACTTC
CASSSPIGREQYF
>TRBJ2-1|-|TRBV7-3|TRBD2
TGTGCCAGCAGCCGCGGACTAGCGGGGTACAATGAGCAGTTCTTC
CASSRGLAGYNEQFF
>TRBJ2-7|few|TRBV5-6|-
TGTGCCAGCACCCTGGGTAGGGCCCGCTACGAGCAGTACTTC
CASTLGRARYEQYF
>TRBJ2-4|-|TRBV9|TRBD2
TGTGCCAGCAGCGTTGCCCCGGGAGGGAACATTCAGTACTTC
CASSVAPGGNIQYF
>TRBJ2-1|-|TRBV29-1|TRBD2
TGCAGTGCCCCCATTGGGACTATCAATGAGCAGTTCTTC
CSAPIGTINEQFF
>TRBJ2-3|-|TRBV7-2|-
TGTGCCAGCAGCTTAAGGCGGGGCATAGCAGATACGCAGTATTTT
CASSLRRGIADTQYF
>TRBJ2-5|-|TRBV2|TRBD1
TGTGCCAGCAGTGAGGGCAGGGGGCAAAAGACCCAGTACTTC
CASSEGRGQKTQYF